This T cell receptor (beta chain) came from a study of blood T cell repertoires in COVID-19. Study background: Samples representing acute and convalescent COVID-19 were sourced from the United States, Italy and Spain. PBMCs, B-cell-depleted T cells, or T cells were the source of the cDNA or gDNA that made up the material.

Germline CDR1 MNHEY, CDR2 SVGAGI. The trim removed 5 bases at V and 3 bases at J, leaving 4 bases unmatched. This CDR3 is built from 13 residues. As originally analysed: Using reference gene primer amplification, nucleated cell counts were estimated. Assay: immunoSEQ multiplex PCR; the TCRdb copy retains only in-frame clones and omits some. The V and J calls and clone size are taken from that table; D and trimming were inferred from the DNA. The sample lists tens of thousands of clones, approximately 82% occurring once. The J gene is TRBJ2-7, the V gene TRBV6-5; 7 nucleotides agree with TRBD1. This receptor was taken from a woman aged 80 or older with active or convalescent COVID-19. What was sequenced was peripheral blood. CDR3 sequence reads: CASSRGQHYEQYF. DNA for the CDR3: TGTGCCAGCAGTCGGGGACAGCACTACGAGCAGTACTTC.